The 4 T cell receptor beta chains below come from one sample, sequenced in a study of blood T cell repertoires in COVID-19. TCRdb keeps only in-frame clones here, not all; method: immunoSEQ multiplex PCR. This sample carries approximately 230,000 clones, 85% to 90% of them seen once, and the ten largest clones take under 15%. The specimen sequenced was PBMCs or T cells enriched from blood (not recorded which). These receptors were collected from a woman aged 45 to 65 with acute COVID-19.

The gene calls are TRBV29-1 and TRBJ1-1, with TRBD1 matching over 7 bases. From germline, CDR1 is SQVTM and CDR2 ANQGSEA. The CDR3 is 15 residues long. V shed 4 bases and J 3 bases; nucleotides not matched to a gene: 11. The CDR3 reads CSVAFGQAGDTEAFF. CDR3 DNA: TGCAGCGTTGCTTTCGGACAGGCAGGTGACACTGAAGCTTTCTTT.

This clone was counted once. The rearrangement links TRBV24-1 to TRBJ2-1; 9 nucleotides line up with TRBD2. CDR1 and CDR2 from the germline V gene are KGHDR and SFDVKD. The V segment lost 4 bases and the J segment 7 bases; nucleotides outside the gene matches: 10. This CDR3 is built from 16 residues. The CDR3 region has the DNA TGTGCCACCAGTGACGCCGGGACTAGCACCGGGAATGAGCAGTTCTTC. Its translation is CATSDAGTSTGNEQFF.

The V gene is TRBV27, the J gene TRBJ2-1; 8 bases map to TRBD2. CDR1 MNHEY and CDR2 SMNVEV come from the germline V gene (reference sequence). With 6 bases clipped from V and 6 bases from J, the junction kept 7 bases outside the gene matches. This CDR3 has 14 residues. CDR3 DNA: TGTGCCAGCAGCTACTCCGGGGGGGGCAATGAGCAGTTCTTC. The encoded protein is CASSYSGGGNEQFF.

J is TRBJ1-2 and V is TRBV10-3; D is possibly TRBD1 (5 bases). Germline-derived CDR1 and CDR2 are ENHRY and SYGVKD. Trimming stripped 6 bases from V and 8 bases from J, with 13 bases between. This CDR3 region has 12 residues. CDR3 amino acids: CAISPQGGGYTF. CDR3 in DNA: TGTGCCATCAGCCCCCAGGGTGGCGGCTACACCTTC.